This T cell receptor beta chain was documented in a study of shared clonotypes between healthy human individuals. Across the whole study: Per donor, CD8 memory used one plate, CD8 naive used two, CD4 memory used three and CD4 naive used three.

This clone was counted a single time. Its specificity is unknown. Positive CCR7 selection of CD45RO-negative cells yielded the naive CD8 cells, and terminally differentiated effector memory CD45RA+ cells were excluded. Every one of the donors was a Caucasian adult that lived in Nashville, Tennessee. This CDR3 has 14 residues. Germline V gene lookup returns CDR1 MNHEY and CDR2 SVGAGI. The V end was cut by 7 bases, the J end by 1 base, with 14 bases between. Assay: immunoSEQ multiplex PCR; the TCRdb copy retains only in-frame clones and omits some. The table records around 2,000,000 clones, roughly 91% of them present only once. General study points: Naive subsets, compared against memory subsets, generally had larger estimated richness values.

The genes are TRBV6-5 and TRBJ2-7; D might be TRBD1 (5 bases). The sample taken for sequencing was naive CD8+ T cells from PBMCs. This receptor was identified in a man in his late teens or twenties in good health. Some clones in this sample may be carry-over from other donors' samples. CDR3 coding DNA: TGTGCCAGCACCCCGGGCAGGGTTTCCTACGAGCAGTACTTC. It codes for CASTPGRVSYEQYF.